Below, one T cell receptor (beta chain) is given with its context. This sample was included in a study of blood T cell repertoires in COVID-19. Authors' methods: Scientists estimated how many nucleated cells there were by amplifying reference gene primers. The repertoire was sequenced with immunoSEQ multiplex PCR; TCRdb's copy has only in-frame clones and lacks some. The DNA was the basis for D and trimming; V, J and clone size are from that table. The sample holds 70,000 or so clones, roughly nine tenths seen once. The V end lost 5 bases, the J end lost 6 bases, and 10 bases lay between the germline ends. Germline V gene lookup returns CDR1 MNHEY and CDR2 SMNVEV (reference sequence). The CDR3 extends over 13 amino acids.

Material: peripheral blood. The chain couples TRBV27 to TRBJ2-2; D gene ambiguous. The source is an older woman with acute or convalescent COVID-19. CDR3 coding DNA: TGTGCCAGCAGTGTGACACTGGCCGGGGAGCTGTTTTTT. Its translation is CASSVTLAGELFF.